The 5 T cell receptor beta chains listed next were all sequenced from one sample in a study of early T cells in non-severe SARS-CoV-2 infection. Using its own MiXCR run on the 5' RACE reads, TCRdb lists one record per CDR3 protein. The sample lists 65,000 to 90,000 distinct CDR3 sequences, approximately 12% seen once, with about 5% in the top ten. Sample: whole blood. The receptors were sampled from an adult who was a healthcare worker with PCR-confirmed SARS-CoV-2 infection or an uninfected control (not recorded which).

The chain links TRBV7-6 to TRBJ1-2, with TRBD1 matching 9 bases. V shed 4 bases and J 5 bases; nucleotides not matched to a gene: 5. The CDR3 is 14 residues long. Per the germline V gene, CDR1 is SGHVS and CDR2 is FNYEAQ. CDR3 in DNA: TGTGCCAGCAGCTCGGGACAGGGAGGATATGGCTACACCTTC. This codes for CASSSGQGGYGYTF. Full variable domain (outside the CDR3, taken from reference TRBV7-6 and TRBJ1-2): GAGVSQSPRYKVTKRGQDVALRCDPISGHVSLYWYRQALGQGPEFLTYFNYEAQQDKSGLPNDRFSAERPEGSISTLTIQRTEQRDSAMYRCASSSGQGGYGYTFGSGTRLTVV.

V usage is TRBV5-1 and J usage is TRBJ1-1, with D possibly being TRBD1 (6 bases). Trimming pared 0 bases from V and 3 bases from J, leaving 15 bases between. The CDR3 spans 16 residues. CDR1 is SGHRS, CDR2 YFSETQ, per germline. For the CDR3, the DNA is TGCGCCAGCAGCTTGGGAGGCTGGGGGCTCTACACTGAAGCTTTCTTT. It specifies CASSLGGWGLYTEAFF.

This clonotype turned up a few times. V and J are TRBV9 and TRBJ2-7; maybe TRBD2 (6 bases). V was pared by 0 bases and J by 4 bases, with 11 bases between. The CDR3 has 14 amino acids. Per the germline V gene, CDR1 is SGDLS and CDR2 is YYNGEE. CDR3 protein: CASSVARESYEQYF. Here the CDR3 DNA reads TGTGCCAGCAGCGTAGCCCGGGAGAGTTACGAGCAGTACTTC.

This sequence joins TRBV5-1 and TRBJ2-7, with D possibly being TRBD2 (5 bases). Germline V gives CDR1 SGHRS, CDR2 YFSETQ. The CDR3 is 13 residues long. Trimming shortened V by 4 bases and J by 5 bases, and 13 bases separated the two germline ends. DNA of the CDR3: TGCGCCAGCAGCCGACCCCCGGGGAACGAGCAGTACTTC. Amino acids: CASSRPPGNEQYF.

This clonotype was found a few times. This sequence joins TRBV7-6 and TRBJ2-2; TRBD1 matches at 7 bases. The J segment lost 6 bases and the V segment lost 5 bases, leaving 6 bases of the junction unmatched. The CDR3 is 14 residues long. CDR1 is SGHVS and CDR2 is FNYEAQ in the germline V gene. The DNA of the CDR3 is TGTGCCAGCAGCCCCCACGGGACAGCCGGGGAGCTGTTTTTT. Translated, it gives CASSPHGTAGELFF.